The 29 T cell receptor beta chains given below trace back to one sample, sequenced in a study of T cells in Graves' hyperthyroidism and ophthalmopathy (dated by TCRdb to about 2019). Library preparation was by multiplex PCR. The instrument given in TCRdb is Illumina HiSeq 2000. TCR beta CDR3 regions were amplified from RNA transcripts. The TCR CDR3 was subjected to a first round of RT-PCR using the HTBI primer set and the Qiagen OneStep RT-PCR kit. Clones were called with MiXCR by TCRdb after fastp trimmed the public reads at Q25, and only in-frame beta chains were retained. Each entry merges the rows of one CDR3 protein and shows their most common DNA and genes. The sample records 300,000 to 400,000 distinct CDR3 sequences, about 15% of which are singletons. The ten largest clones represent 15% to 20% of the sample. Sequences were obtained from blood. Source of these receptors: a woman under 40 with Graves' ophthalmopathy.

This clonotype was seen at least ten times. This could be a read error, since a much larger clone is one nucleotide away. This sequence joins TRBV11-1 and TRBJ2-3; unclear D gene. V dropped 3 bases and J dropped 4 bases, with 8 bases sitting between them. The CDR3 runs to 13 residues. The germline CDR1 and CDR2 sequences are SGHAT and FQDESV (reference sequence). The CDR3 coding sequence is TGTGCCAGCAGCTTCTCAGTCGCAGATACGCAGTATTTT. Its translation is CASSFSVADTQYF.

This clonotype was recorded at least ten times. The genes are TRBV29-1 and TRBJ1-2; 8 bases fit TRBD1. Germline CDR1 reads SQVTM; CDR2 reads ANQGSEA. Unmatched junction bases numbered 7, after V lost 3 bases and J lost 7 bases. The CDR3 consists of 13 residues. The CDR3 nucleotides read TGCAGCGTTGATTCCGGACAGGGCCTTGGCTACACCTTC. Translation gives CSVDSGQGLGYTF.

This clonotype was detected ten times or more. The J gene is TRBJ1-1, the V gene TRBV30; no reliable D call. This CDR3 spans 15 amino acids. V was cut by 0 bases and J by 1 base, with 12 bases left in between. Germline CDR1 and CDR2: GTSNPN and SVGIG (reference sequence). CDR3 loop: CAWSVAVGWNTEAFF. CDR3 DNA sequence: TGTGCCTGGAGTGTCGCTGTCGGATGGAACACTGAAGCTTTCTTT.

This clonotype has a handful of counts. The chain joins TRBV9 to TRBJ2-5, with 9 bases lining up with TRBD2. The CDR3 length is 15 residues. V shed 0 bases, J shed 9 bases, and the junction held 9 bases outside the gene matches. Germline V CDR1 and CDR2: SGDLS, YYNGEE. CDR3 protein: CASSVEGGGATAQYF. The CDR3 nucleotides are TGTGCCAGCAGCGTAGAAGGCGGGGGGGCCACGGCCCAGTACTTC.

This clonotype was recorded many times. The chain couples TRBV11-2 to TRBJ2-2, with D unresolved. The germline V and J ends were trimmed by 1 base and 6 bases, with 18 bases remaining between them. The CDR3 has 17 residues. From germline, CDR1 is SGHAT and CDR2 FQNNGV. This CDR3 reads CASSLADKPIGAGELFF. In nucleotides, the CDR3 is TGTGCCAGCAGCTTAGCTGACAAACCCATTGGGGCCGGGGAGCTGTTTTTT.

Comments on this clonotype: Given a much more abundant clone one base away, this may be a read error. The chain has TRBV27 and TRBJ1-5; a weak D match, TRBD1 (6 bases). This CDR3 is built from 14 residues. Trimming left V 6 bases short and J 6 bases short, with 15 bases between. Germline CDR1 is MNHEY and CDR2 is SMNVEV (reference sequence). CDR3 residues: CASSSDRYSQPQHF. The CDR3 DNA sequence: TGTGCCAGCAGCTCGGACAGATACAGTCAGCCCCAGCATTTT.

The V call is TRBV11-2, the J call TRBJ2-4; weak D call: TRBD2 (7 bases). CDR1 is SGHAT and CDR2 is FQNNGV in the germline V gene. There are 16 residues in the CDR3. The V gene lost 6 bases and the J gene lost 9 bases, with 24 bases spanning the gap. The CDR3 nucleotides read TGTGCCAGCAGGTTCTGGGGGGGGCCGGGATTAGGCATTCAGTACTTC. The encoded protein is CASRFWGGPGLGIQYF.

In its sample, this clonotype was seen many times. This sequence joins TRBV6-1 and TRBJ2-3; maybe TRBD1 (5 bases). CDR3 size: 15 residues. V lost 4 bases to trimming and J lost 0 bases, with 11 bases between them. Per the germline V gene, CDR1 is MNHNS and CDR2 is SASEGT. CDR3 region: CASSGLAGSTDTQYF. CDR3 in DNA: TGTGCCAGCAGTGGGTTGGCAGGGAGCACAGATACGCAGTATTTT.

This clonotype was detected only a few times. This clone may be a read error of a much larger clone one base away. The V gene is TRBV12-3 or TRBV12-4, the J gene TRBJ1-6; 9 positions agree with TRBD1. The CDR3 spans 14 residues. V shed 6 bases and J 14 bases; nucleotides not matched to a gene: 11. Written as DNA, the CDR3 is TGTGCCAGCAGCAGGGACAGGGTTGGGTCATCCCTCCACTTT. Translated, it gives CASSRDRVGSSLHF.

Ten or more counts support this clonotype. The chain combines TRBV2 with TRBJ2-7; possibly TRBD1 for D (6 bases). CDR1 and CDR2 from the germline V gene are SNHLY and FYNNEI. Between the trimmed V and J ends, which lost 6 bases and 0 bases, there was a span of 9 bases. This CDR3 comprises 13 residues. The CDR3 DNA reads TGTGCCAGCAGGGGGACATTCTCCTACGAGCAGTACTTC. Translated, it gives CASRGTFSYEQYF.

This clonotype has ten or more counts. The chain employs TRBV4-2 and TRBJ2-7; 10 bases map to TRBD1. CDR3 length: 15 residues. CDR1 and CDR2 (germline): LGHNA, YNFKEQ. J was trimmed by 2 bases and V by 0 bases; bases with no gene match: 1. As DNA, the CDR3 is TGTGCCAGCAGCCAAGAGGACAGGGGGACCTACGAGCAGTACTTC. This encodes CASSQEDRGTYEQYF.

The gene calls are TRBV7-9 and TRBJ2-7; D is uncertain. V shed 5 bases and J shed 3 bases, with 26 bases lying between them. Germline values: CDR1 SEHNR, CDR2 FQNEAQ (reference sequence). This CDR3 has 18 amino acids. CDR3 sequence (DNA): TGTGCCAGCAGCGATGTTACGGCGACTTTCCCCAAGGTCTACGAGCAGTACTTC. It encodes CASSDVTATFPKVYEQYF.

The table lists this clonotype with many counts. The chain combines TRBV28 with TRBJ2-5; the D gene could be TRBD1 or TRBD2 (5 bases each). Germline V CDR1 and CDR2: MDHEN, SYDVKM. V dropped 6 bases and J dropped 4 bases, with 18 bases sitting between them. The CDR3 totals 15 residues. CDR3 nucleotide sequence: TGTGCCAGCAGCACTCCGGGCAGGGCGGGAGAGACCCAGTACTTC. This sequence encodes CASSTPGRAGETQYF.

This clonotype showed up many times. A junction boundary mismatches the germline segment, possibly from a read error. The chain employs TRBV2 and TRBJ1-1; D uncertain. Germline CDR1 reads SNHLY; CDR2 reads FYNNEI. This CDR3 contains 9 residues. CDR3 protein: CASNSEAFF. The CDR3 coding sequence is TGTGCCAGCAACAGTGAAGCTTTCTTT.

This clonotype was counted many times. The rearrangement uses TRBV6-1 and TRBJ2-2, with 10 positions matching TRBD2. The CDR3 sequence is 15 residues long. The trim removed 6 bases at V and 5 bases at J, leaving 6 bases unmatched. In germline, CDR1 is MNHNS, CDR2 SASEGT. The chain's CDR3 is CASSQRGGRTGELFF. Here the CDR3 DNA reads TGTGCCAGCAGCCAGCGGGGGGGCCGGACCGGGGAGCTGTTTTTT.

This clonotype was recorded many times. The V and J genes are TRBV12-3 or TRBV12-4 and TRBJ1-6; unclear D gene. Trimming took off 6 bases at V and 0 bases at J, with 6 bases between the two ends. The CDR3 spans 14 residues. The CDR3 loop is CASRASSYNSPLHF. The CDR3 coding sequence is TGTGCCAGCAGGGCCAGCTCCTATAATTCACCCCTCCACTTT.

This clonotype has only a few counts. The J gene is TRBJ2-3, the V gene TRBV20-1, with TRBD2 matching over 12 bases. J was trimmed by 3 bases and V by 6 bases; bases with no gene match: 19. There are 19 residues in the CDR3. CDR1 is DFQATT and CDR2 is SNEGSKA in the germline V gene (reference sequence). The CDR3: CSATKSPLSSGGVTDTQYF. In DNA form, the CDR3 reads TGCAGTGCCACGAAGTCCCCCCTTTCTAGCGGGGGGGTAACAGATACGCAGTATTTT.

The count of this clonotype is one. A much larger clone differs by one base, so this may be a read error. The CDR3 here is CASSQTSRQQMAFF. The CDR3 DNA follows: TGTGCCAGCAGCCAAACCTCGCGGCAGCAGATGGCTTTCTTT. This chain links TRBV12-3 or TRBV12-4 with TRBJ1-1; D unclear. The V gene lost 6 bases and the J gene lost 11 bases, with 22 bases spanning the gap. The CDR3 has 14 amino acids.

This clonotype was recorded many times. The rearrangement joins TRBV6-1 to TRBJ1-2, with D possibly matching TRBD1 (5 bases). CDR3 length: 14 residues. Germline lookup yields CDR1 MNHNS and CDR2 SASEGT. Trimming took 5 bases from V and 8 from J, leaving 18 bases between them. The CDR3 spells CASSIFGTSVGYTF. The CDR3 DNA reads TGTGCCAGCAGTATATTCGGGACGTCAGTCGGCTACACCTTC.

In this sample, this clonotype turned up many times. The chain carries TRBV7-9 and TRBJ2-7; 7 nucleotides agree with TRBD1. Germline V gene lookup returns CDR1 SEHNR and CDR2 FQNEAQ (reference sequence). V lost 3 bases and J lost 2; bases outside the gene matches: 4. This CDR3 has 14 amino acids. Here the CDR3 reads CASSFTDRTYEQYF. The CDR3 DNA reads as TGTGCCAGCAGCTTCACGGACAGGACCTACGAGCAGTACTTC.

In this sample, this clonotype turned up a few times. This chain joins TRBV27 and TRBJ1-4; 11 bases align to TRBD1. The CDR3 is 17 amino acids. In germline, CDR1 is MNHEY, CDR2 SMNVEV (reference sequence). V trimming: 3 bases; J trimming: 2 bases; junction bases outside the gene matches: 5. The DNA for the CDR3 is TGTGCCAGCAGTTTCTGGACAGGGGGCTCCACTAATGAAAAACTGTTTTTT. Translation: CASSFWTGGSTNEKLFF. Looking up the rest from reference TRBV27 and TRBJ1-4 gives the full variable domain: EAQVTQNPRYLITVTGKKLTVTCSQNMNHEYMSWYRQDPGLGLRQIYYSMNVEVTDKGDVPEGYKVSRKEKRNFPLILESPSPNQTSLYFCASSFWTGGSTNEKLFFGSGTQLSVL.

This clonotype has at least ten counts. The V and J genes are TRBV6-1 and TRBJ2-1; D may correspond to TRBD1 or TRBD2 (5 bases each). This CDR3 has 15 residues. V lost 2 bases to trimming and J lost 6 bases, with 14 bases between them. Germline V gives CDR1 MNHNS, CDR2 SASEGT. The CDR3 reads CASSESAAGGNEQFF. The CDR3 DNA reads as TGTGCCAGCAGTGAATCGGCAGCTGGGGGCAATGAGCAGTTCTTC.

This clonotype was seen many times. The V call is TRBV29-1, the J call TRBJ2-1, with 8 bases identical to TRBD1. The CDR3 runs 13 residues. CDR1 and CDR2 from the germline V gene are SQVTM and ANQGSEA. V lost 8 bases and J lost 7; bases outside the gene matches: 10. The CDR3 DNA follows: TGCAGCTCAAAACCACAGGGGGGTAATGAGCAGTTCTTC. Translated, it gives CSSKPQGGNEQFF.

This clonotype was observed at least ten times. CDR3 protein: CASSGDEQYF. CDR3 DNA: TGTGCCAGCAGTGGGGATGAGCAGTACTTC. This chain uses TRBV2 with TRBJ2-7, with D uncertain. CDR1 SNHLY and CDR2 FYNNEI come from the germline V gene. The CDR3 sequence is 10 residues long. V lost 4 bases to trimming and J lost 7 bases, with 5 bases between them.

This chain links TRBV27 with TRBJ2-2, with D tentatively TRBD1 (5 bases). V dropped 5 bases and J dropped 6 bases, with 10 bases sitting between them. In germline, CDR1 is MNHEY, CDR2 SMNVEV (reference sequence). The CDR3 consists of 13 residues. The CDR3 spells CASSMTASGELFF. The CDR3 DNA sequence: TGTGCCAGCAGTATGACAGCCTCCGGGGAGCTGTTTTTT.

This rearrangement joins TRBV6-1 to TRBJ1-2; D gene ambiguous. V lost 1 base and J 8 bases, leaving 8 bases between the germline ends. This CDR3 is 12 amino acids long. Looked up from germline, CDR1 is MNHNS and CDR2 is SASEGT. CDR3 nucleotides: TGTGCCAGCAGTGAAGGGGGTATAGGCTACACCTTC. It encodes CASSEGGIGYTF.

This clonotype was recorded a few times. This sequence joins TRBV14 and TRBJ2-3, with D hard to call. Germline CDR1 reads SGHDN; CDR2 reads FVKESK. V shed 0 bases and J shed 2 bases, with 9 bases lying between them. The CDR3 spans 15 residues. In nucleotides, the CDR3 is TGTGCCAGCAGCCAAGAGTCAGGCCACACAGATACGCAGTATTTT. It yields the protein CASSQESGHTDTQYF.

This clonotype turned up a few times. The CDR3 loop reads CASRRDRPRPGELFF. The CDR3 coding sequence is TGTGCCAGCAGGAGAGACAGGCCTCGACCCGGGGAGCTGTTTTTT. The rearrangement uses TRBV6-1 and TRBJ2-2; tentative D call: TRBD1 (6 bases). Germline assignment: CDR1 MNHNS and CDR2 SASEGT. The CDR3 covers 15 residues. Trimming removed 6 bases at V and 6 bases at J, with 17 bases between.

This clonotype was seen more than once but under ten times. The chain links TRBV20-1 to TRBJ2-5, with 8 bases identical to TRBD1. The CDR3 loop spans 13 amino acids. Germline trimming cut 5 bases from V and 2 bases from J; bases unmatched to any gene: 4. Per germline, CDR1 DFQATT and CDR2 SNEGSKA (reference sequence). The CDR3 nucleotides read TGCAGTGCTCCAAGGACAGGGCAAGAGACCCAGTACTTC. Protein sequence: CSAPRTGQETQYF.